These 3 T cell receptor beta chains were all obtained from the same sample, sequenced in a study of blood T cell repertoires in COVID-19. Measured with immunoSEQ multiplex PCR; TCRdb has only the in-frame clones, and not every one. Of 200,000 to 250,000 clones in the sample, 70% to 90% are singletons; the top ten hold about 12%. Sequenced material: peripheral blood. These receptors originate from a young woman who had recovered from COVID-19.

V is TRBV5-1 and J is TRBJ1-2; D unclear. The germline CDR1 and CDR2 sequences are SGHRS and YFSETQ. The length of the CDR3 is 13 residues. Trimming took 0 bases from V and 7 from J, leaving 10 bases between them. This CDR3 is CASSLAVLAGYTF. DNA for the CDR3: TGCGCCAGCAGCTTGGCCGTACTAGCTGGCTACACCTTC.

CDR3 protein: CASSNPRLAGDTDTQYF. DNA for the CDR3: TGTGCCAGTAGTAACCCGCGACTAGCGGGAGACACAGATACGCAGTATTTT. The V gene is TRBV19, the J gene TRBJ2-3, with 12 bases identical to TRBD2. Germline CDR1 LNHDA, CDR2 SQIVND (reference sequence). CDR3 length equals 17 residues. Trimming cost V 4 bases and J 2 bases; bases outside gene matches: 7.

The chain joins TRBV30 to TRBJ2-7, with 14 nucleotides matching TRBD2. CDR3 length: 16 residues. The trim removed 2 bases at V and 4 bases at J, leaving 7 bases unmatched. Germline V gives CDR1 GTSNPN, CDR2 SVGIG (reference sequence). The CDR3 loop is CAWSPPGLAGVYEQYF. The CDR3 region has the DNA TGTGCCTGGAGTCCACCGGGACTAGCGGGGGTATACGAGCAGTACTTC.